Reported below is one T cell receptor beta chain. The CDR3 length is 16 residues. The V gene end was trimmed by 5 bases and the J gene end by 5 bases; junction bases not matched to a gene: 14. CDR1 and CDR2 (germline): LNHNV, YYDKDF (reference sequence). This entry is derived from a study of blood T cell repertoires in COVID-19. Study at large: The samples span acute and convalescent COVID-19 from the United States, Italy and Spain. Nucleic acid was either cDNA or gDNA, and it came from T cells, B-cell-depleted T cells, or PBMCs.

Authors' analysis steps: Amplification with reference gene primers provided the estimates of nucleated cell counts. The data were produced by immunoSEQ multiplex PCR, yet TCRdb's version contains in-frame clones alone and is incomplete. V and J calls and clone size follow that table, whereas D and trimming were derived from the DNA. The sample records fewer than 85,000 clones, about 74% being singletons. The chain is built from TRBV15 and TRBJ2-7; 8 bases map to TRBD2. The sequencing input was peripheral blood. The TCR sequence derives from a human donor with acute or convalescent COVID-19. The donor label of this sample is uncertain. DNA of the CDR3: TGTGCCACCAGCCACACCCCGCGCGGGAGGCACGACGAGCAGTACTTC. Amino acids: CATSHTPRGRHDEQYF.